This TCR beta chain emerged from a study of shared clonotypes between healthy human individuals. Sequencing used immunoSEQ multiplex PCR; TCRdb keeps in-frame clones, though not all of them. The sample has about 700,000 clones; roughly 70% are singletons. Germline V lookup: CDR1 SGHRS, CDR2 YFSETQ. The CDR3 consists of 15 residues. V was shortened by 4 bases and J by 0 bases, with 13 bases between the two germline ends. The origin of this receptor is a woman aged 25-40 years in good health. Sequenced input: memory CD4+ T cells sorted from blood. Regarding subset: CD45RA-negative fraction. The chain is built from TRBV5-1 and TRBJ1-1; D perhaps matches TRBD1 (6 bases). Written as DNA, the CDR3 is TGCGCCAGCAGCCCAATGGGACACTTGAACACTGAAGCTTTCTTT. Protein sequence: CASSPMGHLNTEAFF.